The 4 T cell receptor beta chains in this list originate from one sample, sequenced in a study of blood T cell repertoires in COVID-19. Assay used: immunoSEQ multiplex PCR; TCRdb lists only in-frame clones, some missing. The profile shows fewer than 80,000 clones, about four fifths of them singletons. Sequenced input: peripheral blood. The source is a human donor in a cohort sampled during active COVID-19.

The V and J genes are TRBV6-1 and TRBJ2-6; D is possibly TRBD1 (5 bases). V was cut by 2 bases and J by 8 bases, with 13 bases left in between. The CDR3 has 15 residues. The germline CDR1 and CDR2 sequences are MNHNS and SASEGT. In nucleotides, the CDR3 is TGTGCCAGCAGTGAATTAGGACACTGGACCAACGTCCTGACTTTC. Translation gives CASSELGHWTNVLTF.

The gene calls are TRBV7-6 and TRBJ2-6; 10 bases map to TRBD1. The V segment lost 5 bases and the J segment 8 bases; nucleotides outside the gene matches: 6. Germline assignment: CDR1 SGHVS and CDR2 FNYEAQ. The CDR3 loop spans 15 amino acids. CDR3 sequence: CASSPGQGKSNVLTF. CDR3 nucleotides: TGTGCCAGCAGCCCGGGACAGGGGAAATCCAACGTCCTGACTTTC.

CDR3 DNA: TGTGCCAGCAGCCCGAGACAGAGCGAGCAGTACTTC. This encodes CASSPRQSEQYF. This sequence joins TRBV7-8 and TRBJ2-7, with D perhaps matching TRBD1 (5 bases). Trimming took off 5 bases at V and 6 bases at J, with 11 bases between the two ends. Germline lookup yields CDR1 SGHVS and CDR2 FQNEAQ. CDR3 size: 12 residues.

This clone was picked up one time. This chain's CDR3 is CASSRTSSYNSPLHF. The CDR3 DNA follows: TGTGCCAGCAGTCGTACGAGCTCCTATAATTCACCCCTCCACTTT. J is TRBJ1-6 and V is TRBV7-2; D remains ambiguous. V dropped 6 bases and J dropped 0 bases, with 9 bases sitting between them. Germline CDR1 is SGHTA and CDR2 is FQGNSA. CDR3 length equals 15 residues.